A selection of T cell receptor beta chains follows, all from one sample in a study of T cells after yellow fever vaccination. Using its own MiXCR run on the 5' RACE reads, TCRdb lists one record per CDR3 protein. The table shows around 600,000 distinct CDR3 sequences, with about 12% occurring only once. This sample comprised PBMCs, obtained on the day of the yellow fever booster vaccination. The receptors shown here come from a man aged 25-45 years who received the YFV17D yellow fever vaccine. Each CDR3 is given with its conserved first and last residue. Each record gives: clone size, J gene, D gene, V gene, CDR3 protein, CDR3 DNA. A D gene is named only where the DNA matches it firmly. The listing skips clone size in some rows; elsewhere it reads once, few, many or a size class.

abundance: .
j_gene: TRBJ2-7
d_gene: TRBD1
v_gene: TRBV20-1
CDR3aa: CSARDRTGASYEQYF
CDR3nt: TGCAGTGCTAGAGATCGTACAGGGGCGTCCTACGAGCAGTACTTC

abundance: few
j_gene: TRBJ2-5
d_gene: TRBD2
v_gene: TRBV29-1
CDR3aa: CSVDGTSGRSETQYF
CDR3nt: TGCAGCGTAGACGGGACTAGCGGGAGGAGCGAGACCCAGTACTTC

abundance: many
j_gene: TRBJ2-7
d_gene: .
v_gene: TRBV6-5
CDR3aa: CASRVGPTRGYEQYF
CDR3nt: TGTGCCAGCAGGGTCGGTCCCACCCGGGGGTACGAGCAGTACTTC

abundance: .
j_gene: TRBJ2-5
d_gene: .
v_gene: TRBV5-1
CDR3aa: CASRPGEGTQYF
CDR3nt: TGCGCCAGCAGGCCCGGTGAAGGGACCCAGTACTTC

abundance: once
j_gene: TRBJ1-2
d_gene: .
v_gene: TRBV19
CDR3aa: CASRDATYGYTF
CDR3nt: TGTGCCAGCCGGGACGCGACATATGGCTACACCTTC

abundance: .
j_gene: TRBJ2-7
d_gene: .
v_gene: TRBV29-1
CDR3aa: CSVEGTPYEQYF
CDR3nt: TGCAGCGTTGAGGGGACCCCCTACGAGCAGTACTTC

abundance: .
j_gene: TRBJ2-3
d_gene: .
v_gene: TRBV6-4
CDR3aa: CASTKTGTNEGDTQYF
CDR3nt: TGTGCCAGCACCAAAACCGGGACCAACGAAGGGGATACGCAGTATTTT

abundance: few
j_gene: TRBJ2-5
d_gene: .
v_gene: TRBV2
CDR3aa: CASTRNPKIETQYF
CDR3nt: TGTGCCAGCACTAGGAACCCAAAAATCGAGACCCAGTACTTC

abundance: few
j_gene: TRBJ1-5
d_gene: .
v_gene: TRBV30
CDR3aa: CAWSGRGNQPQHF
CDR3nt: TGTGCCTGGAGTGGACGGGGAAATCAGCCCCAGCATTTT

abundance: once
j_gene: TRBJ2-3
d_gene: TRBD2
v_gene: TRBV7-6
CDR3aa: CASSDDLAGLTDTQYF
CDR3nt: TGTGCCAGCAGCGACGATCTAGCGGGCCTCACAGATACGCAGTATTTT

abundance: .
j_gene: TRBJ2-7
d_gene: TRBD1
v_gene: TRBV5-6
CDR3aa: CASSPTFSGTGSPEQYF
CDR3nt: TGTGCCAGCAGCCCTACATTCTCCGGGACAGGGTCTCCCGAGCAGTACTTC

abundance: .
j_gene: TRBJ1-2
d_gene: TRBD1
v_gene: TRBV7-9
CDR3aa: CASSLDAPGGYGYTF
CDR3nt: TGTGCCAGCAGCTTAGACGCTCCAGGGGGCTATGGCTACACCTTC

abundance: .
j_gene: TRBJ2-7
d_gene: TRBD1
v_gene: TRBV10-1
CDR3aa: CASNLRGQGVYEQYF
CDR3nt: TGCGCCAGCAATCTCCGAGGACAGGGGGTTTACGAGCAGTACTTC

abundance: many
j_gene: TRBJ2-1
d_gene: .
v_gene: TRBV11-1
CDR3aa: CASSERRYEQFF
CDR3nt: TGTGCCAGCAGCGAAAGACGTTATGAGCAGTTCTTC

abundance: few
j_gene: TRBJ2-7
d_gene: .
v_gene: TRBV6-1
CDR3aa: CASSTPTGASSYEQYF
CDR3nt: TGTGCCAGCAGTACCCCCACGGGGGCGAGCTCCTACGAGCAGTACTTC

abundance: many
j_gene: TRBJ2-3
d_gene: TRBD2
v_gene: TRBV7-9
CDR3aa: CASSSLTSGSGPDTQYF
CDR3nt: TGTGCCAGCAGCTCCTTGACTAGCGGGAGCGGTCCAGATACGCAGTATTTT

abundance: few
j_gene: TRBJ2-2
d_gene: .
v_gene: TRBV6-2/TRBV6-3
CDR3aa: CASSYPPADLGETGELFF
CDR3nt: TGTGCCAGCAGTTACCCCCCCGCGGATCTAGGAGAGACCGGGGAGCTGTTTTTT

abundance: many
j_gene: TRBJ2-3
d_gene: TRBD2
v_gene: TRBV24-1
CDR3aa: CATSDLTSGSTDTQYF
CDR3nt: TGTGCCACCAGTGATTTGACTAGCGGGAGCACAGATACGCAGTATTTT

abundance: .
j_gene: TRBJ2-2
d_gene: .
v_gene: TRBV6-1
CDR3aa: CASRPPLGQIRGELFF
CDR3nt: TGTGCCAGCAGGCCACCGCTAGGACAGATTCGCGGGGAGCTGTTTTTT

abundance: .
j_gene: TRBJ2-1
d_gene: TRBD1
v_gene: TRBV5-1
CDR3aa: CASSSDRGREREQFF
CDR3nt: TGCGCCAGCAGCTCAGACAGGGGGCGGGAGCGTGAGCAGTTCTTC

abundance: few
j_gene: TRBJ2-3
d_gene: .
v_gene: TRBV20-1
CDR3aa: CSARTEGLADTQYF
CDR3nt: TGCAGTGCTAGGACGGAGGGGCTCGCAGATACGCAGTATTTT

abundance: .
j_gene: TRBJ2-1
d_gene: TRBD2
v_gene: TRBV20-1
CDR3aa: CSATGLAVNEQFF
CDR3nt: TGCAGTGCAACGGGACTAGCTGTCAATGAGCAGTTCTTC

abundance: .
j_gene: TRBJ2-7
d_gene: .
v_gene: TRBV20-1
CDR3aa: CSASTSGKTYEQYF
CDR3nt: TGCAGTGCTAGTACATCGGGAAAGACTTACGAGCAGTACTTC

abundance: .
j_gene: TRBJ1-6
d_gene: .
v_gene: TRBV6-1
CDR3aa: CASSNRPRGNSPLHF
CDR3nt: TGTGCCAGCAGCAACCGACCAAGGGGAAATTCACCCCTCCACTTT

abundance: .
j_gene: TRBJ1-1
d_gene: .
v_gene: TRBV20-1
CDR3aa: CSARSRGGTEAFF
CDR3nt: TGCAGTGCTAGATCCAGGGGTGGAACTGAAGCTTTCTTT

abundance: few
j_gene: TRBJ1-1
d_gene: .
v_gene: TRBV12-3/TRBV12-4
CDR3aa: CASSHRLFHTQGAFF
CDR3nt: TGTGCCAGCAGTCACCGCCTGTTCCACACTCAGGGAGCTTTCTTT

abundance: many
j_gene: TRBJ1-4
d_gene: .
v_gene: TRBV6-6
CDR3aa: CASRDPLNEKLFF
CDR3nt: TGTGCCAGCCGGGACCCCCTTAATGAAAAACTGTTTTTT

abundance: .
j_gene: TRBJ2-5
d_gene: TRBD1
v_gene: TRBV12-3/TRBV12-4
CDR3aa: CASSTTGGWQETQYF
CDR3nt: TGTGCCAGCAGCACGACAGGGGGCTGGCAAGAGACCCAGTACTTC

abundance: few
j_gene: TRBJ2-5
d_gene: TRBD2
v_gene: TRBV7-2
CDR3aa: CASSLNGRLQETQYF
CDR3nt: TGTGCCAGCAGCTTAAACGGGAGGTTGCAAGAGACCCAGTACTTC

abundance: few
j_gene: TRBJ1-1
d_gene: TRBD1
v_gene: TRBV10-3
CDR3aa: CAISPQGDAEAFF
CDR3nt: TGTGCCATCAGTCCACAGGGGGATGCTGAAGCTTTCTTT

abundance: .
j_gene: TRBJ2-3
d_gene: .
v_gene: TRBV12-3/TRBV12-4
CDR3aa: CASSLATGGVRRTDTQYF
CDR3nt: TGTGCCAGCAGTTTAGCAACTGGAGGGGTTAGAAGAACAGATACGCAGTATTTT

abundance: .
j_gene: TRBJ2-3
d_gene: TRBD2
v_gene: TRBV15
CDR3aa: CATSISGTSGLPGTDTQYF
CDR3nt: TGTGCCACCAGTATTTCCGGGACTAGCGGACTACCCGGTACAGATACGCAGTATTTT

abundance: few
j_gene: TRBJ2-1
d_gene: .
v_gene: TRBV5-1
CDR3aa: CASSPGAASSYNEQFF
CDR3nt: TGCGCCAGCAGCCCTGGGGCAGCGAGCTCCTACAATGAGCAGTTCTTC

abundance: few
j_gene: TRBJ1-2
d_gene: .
v_gene: TRBV18
CDR3aa: CASSDGQFLGYTF
CDR3nt: TGTGCCAGCTCGGACGGGCAGTTCTTGGGCTACACCTTC

abundance: few
j_gene: TRBJ2-7
d_gene: TRBD2
v_gene: TRBV6-5
CDR3aa: CASSYGLGLGGYEQYF
CDR3nt: TGTGCCAGCAGTTACGGACTGGGACTAGGGGGCTACGAGCAGTACTTC

abundance: few
j_gene: TRBJ1-1
d_gene: .
v_gene: TRBV12-3/TRBV12-4
CDR3aa: CASSFGQIEAFF
CDR3nt: TGTGCCAGCAGTTTCGGTCAGATTGAAGCTTTCTTT

abundance: few
j_gene: TRBJ2-1
d_gene: .
v_gene: TRBV4-2
CDR3aa: CASSQGPRESSYNEQFF
CDR3nt: TGTGCCAGCAGCCAGGGTCCGAGGGAAAGCTCCTACAATGAGCAGTTCTTC

abundance: few
j_gene: TRBJ1-2
d_gene: .
v_gene: TRBV14
CDR3aa: CASSQPLNYGYTF
CDR3nt: TGTGCCAGCAGCCAACCTCTGAACTATGGCTACACCTTC

abundance: few
j_gene: TRBJ2-1
d_gene: .
v_gene: TRBV5-5
CDR3aa: CASTSGTALFRQFF
CDR3nt: TGTGCCAGCACCTCCGGGACTGCCCTATTCAGGCAGTTCTTC

abundance: many
j_gene: TRBJ2-2
d_gene: TRBD2
v_gene: TRBV15
CDR3aa: CATSPQALAGRSGELFF
CDR3nt: TGTGCCACCAGCCCCCAGGCTTTAGCGGGACGGAGCGGGGAGCTGTTTTTT

abundance: .
j_gene: TRBJ1-1
d_gene: .
v_gene: TRBV6-1
CDR3aa: CASTTGRTTEAFF
CDR3nt: TGTGCCAGCACTACAGGGCGAACCACTGAAGCTTTCTTT

abundance: few
j_gene: TRBJ1-1
d_gene: .
v_gene: TRBV7-9
CDR3aa: CASSLMGIMNTEAFF
CDR3nt: TGTGCCAGCAGCTTAATGGGAATTATGAACACTGAAGCTTTCTTT